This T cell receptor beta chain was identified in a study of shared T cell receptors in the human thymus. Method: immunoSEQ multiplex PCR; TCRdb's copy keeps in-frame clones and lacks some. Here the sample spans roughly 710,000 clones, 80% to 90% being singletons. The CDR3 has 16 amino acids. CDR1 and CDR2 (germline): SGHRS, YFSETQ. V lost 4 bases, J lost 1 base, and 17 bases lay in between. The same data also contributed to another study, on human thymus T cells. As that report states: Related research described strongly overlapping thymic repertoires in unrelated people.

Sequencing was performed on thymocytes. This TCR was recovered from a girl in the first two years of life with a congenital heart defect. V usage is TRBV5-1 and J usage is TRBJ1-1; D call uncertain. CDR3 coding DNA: TGCGCCAGCAGCCCCGTCCGGTTCGCGGGGAACACTGAAGCTTTCTTT. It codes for CASSPVRFAGNTEAFF.